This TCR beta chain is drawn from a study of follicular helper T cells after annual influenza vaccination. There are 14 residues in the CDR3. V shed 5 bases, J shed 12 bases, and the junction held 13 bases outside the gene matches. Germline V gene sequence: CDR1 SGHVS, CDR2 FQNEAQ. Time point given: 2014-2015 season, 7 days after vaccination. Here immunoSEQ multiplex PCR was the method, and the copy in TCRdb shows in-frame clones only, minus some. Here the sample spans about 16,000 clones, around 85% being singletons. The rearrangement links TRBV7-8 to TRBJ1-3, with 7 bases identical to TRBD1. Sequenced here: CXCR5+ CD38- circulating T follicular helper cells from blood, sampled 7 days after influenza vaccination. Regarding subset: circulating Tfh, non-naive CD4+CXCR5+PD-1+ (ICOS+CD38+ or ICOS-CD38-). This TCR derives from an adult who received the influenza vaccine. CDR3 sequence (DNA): TGTGCCAGCAGCCGCCGGGACAGCTCTTTCGGCATATATTTT. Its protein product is CASSRRDSSFGIYF.